This T cell receptor (beta chain) is drawn from a study of blood T cell repertoires in COVID-19 (dated by TCRdb to about 2020). Some background on the complete study: Collaborator samples came from the United States, Italy and Spain and covered acute and convalescent phases of COVID-19. Where available, HLA class I and class II types were taken from metadata supplied by the sample provider and were not determined by assay-based typing. Subjects who had been exposed to COVID-19, were actively infected with it, or had recovered from it provided the deeply sampled blood TCRbeta repertoires that made up the dataset. The repertoires were released in a freely available public database intended as a resource for research on the immune response to SARS-CoV-2. Samples were obtained from the ongoing ImmuneRACE study (first 160 participants) and from 1,000 to 1,500 subjects provided by 6 global collaborators. Sample metadata almost always included a de-identified subject ID, COVID-19 status, age in years and sex. The material from the prospective study consisted of cDNA or gDNA derived from T cells, B-cell-depleted T cells, or PBMCs. Broader findings and caveats from the paper: How much clinical and demographic metadata was included differed by source and by participant, and the metadata was provided uncurated.

Collaborating institutions collected whole blood in K2EDTA tubes following their own protocols. Collaborator samples were shipped for TCRbeta analysis as frozen whole blood, isolated PBMCs, or DNA extracted from either sample type. On this clone itself: Its antigen remains unidentified. Base qualities are not provided; no much larger clone lies one nucleotide away.

The CDR3 runs 14 amino acids, cysteine and phenylalanine included. Only CDR3 DNA remains: 42 bases, in frame from the first base. Compared with germline, V lacks 5 bases and J lacks 0 bases; bases without a gene match: 6. CDR1 and CDR2, per the germline V gene (reference sequence), are GTSNPN and SVGIG. TCRbeta CDR3 regions were amplified from genomic DNA using the immunoSEQ Assay, a bias-controlled multiplex PCR. The paper's processing steps were these. The number of nucleated cells in each sample was estimated from the amplification of reference gene primers within the assay. To quantify the absolute abundance of each unique TCRbeta CDR3 rearrangement, sequence reads were collapsed and filtered. For each sample, productive Simpson clonality was calculated by taking the square root of Simpson's diversity index across productive rearrangements. TCRdb mirrors the immuneACCESS table, restricted to in-frame sequences. Some clones are absent from its copies; in checked studies, under half trace to an unresolved V gene, and the reason for the others is unknown. V and J calls and clone size follow that table, whereas D and trimming were derived from the DNA. A total of about 190,000 clones appear in this sample, approximately 86% of them only once. 2.7% of the sample is held by the ten biggest clonotypes.

The TCR comes from a middle-aged man with active or convalescent COVID-19. The sample was peripheral blood. The chain is assembled from TRBV30 and TRBJ2-5, with 7 central nucleotides matching TRBD2. The CDR3: CAWRLARYQETQYF. The DNA reads as follows: TGTGCCTGGCGACTAGCAAGGTACCAAGAGACCCAGTACTTC.